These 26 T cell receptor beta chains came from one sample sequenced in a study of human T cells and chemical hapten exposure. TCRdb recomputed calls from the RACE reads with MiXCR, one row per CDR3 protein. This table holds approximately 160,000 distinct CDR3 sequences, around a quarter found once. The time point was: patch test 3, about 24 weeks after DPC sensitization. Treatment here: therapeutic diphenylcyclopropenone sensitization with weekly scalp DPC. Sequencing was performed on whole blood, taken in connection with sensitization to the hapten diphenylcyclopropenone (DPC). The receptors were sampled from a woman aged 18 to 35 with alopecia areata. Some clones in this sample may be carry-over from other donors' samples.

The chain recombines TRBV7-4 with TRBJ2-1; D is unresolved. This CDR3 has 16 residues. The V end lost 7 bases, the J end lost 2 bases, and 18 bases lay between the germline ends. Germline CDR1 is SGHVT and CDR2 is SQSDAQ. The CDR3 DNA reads TGTGCCAGCACCCAAAAGGGTACAGTTACCTACAATGAGCAGTTCTTC. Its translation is CASTQKGTVTYNEQFF.

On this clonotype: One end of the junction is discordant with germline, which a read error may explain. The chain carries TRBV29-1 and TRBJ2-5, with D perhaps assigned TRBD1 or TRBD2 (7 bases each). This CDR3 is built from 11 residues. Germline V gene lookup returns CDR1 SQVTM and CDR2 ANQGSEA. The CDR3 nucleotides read TGCAGCGTTGATAGTAGCCAGGGGGGGGACTTC. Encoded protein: CSVDSSQGGDF.

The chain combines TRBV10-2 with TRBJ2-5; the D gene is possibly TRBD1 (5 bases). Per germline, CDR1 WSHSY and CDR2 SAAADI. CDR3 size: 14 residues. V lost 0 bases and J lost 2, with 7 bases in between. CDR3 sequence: CASSESKGQETQYF. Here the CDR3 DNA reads TGCGCCAGCAGTGAGTCGAAGGGGCAAGAGACCCAGTACTTC.

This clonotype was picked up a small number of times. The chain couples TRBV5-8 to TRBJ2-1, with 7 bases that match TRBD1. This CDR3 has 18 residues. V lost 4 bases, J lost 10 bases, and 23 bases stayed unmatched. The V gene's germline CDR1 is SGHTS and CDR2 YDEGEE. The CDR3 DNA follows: TGTGCCAGCAGCCCGTTCAGCGAGATAATTAGGACAGGCAGGGAGCAGTTCTTC. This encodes CASSPFSEIIRTGREQFF.

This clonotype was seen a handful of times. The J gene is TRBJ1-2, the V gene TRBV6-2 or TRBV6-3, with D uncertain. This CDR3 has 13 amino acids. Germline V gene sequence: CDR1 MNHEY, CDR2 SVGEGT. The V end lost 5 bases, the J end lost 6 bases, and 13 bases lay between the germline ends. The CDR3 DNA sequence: TGTGCCAGCAGTGGAATAAGAGGGAATGGCTACACCTTC. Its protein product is CASSGIRGNGYTF.

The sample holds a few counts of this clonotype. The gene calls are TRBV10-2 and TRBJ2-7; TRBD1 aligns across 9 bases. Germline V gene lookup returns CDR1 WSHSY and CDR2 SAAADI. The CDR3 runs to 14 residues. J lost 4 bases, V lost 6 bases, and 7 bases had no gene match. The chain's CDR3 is CASSRRDRDYEQYF. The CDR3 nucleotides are TGCGCCAGCAGCCGGCGGGACAGGGATTACGAGCAGTACTTC.

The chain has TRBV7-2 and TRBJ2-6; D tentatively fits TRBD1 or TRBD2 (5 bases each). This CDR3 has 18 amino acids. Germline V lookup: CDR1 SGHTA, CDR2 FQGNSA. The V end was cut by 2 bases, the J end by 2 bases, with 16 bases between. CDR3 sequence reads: CASSLIRGRVAGANVLTF. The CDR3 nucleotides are TGTGCCAGCAGCTTAATCCGGGGCAGGGTAGCTGGGGCCAACGTCCTGACTTTC.

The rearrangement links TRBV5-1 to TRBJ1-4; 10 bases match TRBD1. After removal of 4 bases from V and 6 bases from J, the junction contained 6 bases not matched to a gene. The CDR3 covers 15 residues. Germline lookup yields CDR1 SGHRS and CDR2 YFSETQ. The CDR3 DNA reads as TGCGCCAGCAGCGTAACCGGGACAGGGGATGAAAAACTGTTTTTT. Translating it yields CASSVTGTGDEKLFF. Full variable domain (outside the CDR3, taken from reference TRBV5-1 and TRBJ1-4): KAGVTQTPRYLIKTRGQQVTLSCSPISGHRSVSWYQQTPGQGLQFLFEYFSETQRNKGNFPGRFSGRQFSNSRSEMNVSTLELGDSALYLCASSVTGTGDEKLFFGSGTQLSVL.

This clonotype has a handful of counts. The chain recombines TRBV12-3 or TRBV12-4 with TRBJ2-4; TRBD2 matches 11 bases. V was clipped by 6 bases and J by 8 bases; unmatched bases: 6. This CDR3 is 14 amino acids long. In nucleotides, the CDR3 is TGTGCCAGCAGCCCTAGCGGGAGGATATACATTCAGTACTTC. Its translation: CASSPSGRIYIQYF.

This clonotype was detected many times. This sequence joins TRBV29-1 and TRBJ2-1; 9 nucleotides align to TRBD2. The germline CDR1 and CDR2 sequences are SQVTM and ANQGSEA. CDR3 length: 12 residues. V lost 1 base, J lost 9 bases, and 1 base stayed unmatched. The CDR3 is CSVEGLAVEQFF. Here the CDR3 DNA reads TGCAGCGTTGAAGGACTAGCGGTTGAGCAGTTCTTC.

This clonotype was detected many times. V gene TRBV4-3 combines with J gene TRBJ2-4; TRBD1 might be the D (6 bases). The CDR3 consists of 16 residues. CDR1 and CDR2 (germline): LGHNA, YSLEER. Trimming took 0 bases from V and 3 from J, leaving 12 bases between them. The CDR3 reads CASSQDHSRGKNIQYF. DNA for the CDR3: TGCGCCAGCAGCCAAGATCATAGCAGGGGCAAAAACATTCAGTACTTC.

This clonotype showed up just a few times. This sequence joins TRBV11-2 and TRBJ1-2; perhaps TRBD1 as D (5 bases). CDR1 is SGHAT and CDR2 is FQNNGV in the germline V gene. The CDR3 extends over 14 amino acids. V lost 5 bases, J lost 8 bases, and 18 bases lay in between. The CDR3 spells CASSGLRGSQGYTF. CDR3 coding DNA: TGTGCCAGCAGCGGACTCCGGGGCAGCCAGGGCTACACCTTC. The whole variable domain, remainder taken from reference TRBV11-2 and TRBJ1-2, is EAGVAQSPRYKIIEKRQSVAFWCNPISGHATLYWYQQILGQGPKLLIQFQNNGVVDDSQLPKDRFSAERLKGVDSTLKIQPAKLEDSAVYLCASSGLRGSQGYTFGSGTRLTVV.

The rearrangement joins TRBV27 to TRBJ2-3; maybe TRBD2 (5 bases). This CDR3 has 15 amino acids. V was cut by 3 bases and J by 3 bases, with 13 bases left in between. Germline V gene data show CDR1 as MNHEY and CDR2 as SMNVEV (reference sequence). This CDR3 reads CASSLVGDPTDTQYF. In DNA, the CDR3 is TGTGCCAGCAGTTTGGTCGGGGATCCAACAGATACGCAGTATTTT.

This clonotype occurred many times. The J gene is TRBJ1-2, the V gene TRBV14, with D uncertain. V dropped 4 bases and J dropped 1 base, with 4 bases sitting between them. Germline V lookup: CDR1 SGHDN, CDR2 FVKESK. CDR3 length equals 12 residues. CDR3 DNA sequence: TGTGCCAGCAGCCGGGGTAACTATGGCTACACCTTC. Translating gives CASSRGNYGYTF.

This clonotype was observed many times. The CDR3 DNA reads as TGCAGTGCGCTTCCGGGACTAGCGGACTACAATGAGCAGTTCTTC. Translation gives CSALPGLADYNEQFF. The V and J genes are TRBV20-1 and TRBJ2-1; the match to TRBD2 covers 11 bases. Germline loops: CDR1 DFQATT, CDR2 SNEGSKA (reference sequence). The CDR3 sequence is 15 residues long. V shed 6 bases, J shed 3 bases, and the junction held 7 bases outside the gene matches.

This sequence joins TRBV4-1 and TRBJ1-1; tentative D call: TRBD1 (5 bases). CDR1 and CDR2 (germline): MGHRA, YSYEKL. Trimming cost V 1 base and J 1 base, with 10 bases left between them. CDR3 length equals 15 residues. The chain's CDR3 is CASSQVGPGNTEAFF. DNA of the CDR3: TGCGCCAGCAGCCAAGTGGGGCCCGGGAACACTGAAGCTTTCTTT.

The DNA of the CDR3 is TGTGCCAGCTCACCGGGCGTGAGAAGCAATCAGCCCCAGCATTTT. Protein: CASSPGVRSNQPQHF. The V call is TRBV18, the J call TRBJ1-5; D unclear. CDR3 length: 15 amino acids. Trimming removed 3 bases at V and 1 base at J, with 10 bases between. Germline V gives CDR1 KGHSH, CDR2 LQKENI.

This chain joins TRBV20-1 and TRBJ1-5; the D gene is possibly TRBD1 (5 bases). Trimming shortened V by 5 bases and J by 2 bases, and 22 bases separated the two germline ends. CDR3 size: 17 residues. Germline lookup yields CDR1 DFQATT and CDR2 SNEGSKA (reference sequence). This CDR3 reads CSAPPGYWGKGNQPQHF. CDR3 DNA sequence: TGCAGTGCTCCCCCAGGGTATTGGGGCAAGGGCAATCAGCCCCAGCATTTT.

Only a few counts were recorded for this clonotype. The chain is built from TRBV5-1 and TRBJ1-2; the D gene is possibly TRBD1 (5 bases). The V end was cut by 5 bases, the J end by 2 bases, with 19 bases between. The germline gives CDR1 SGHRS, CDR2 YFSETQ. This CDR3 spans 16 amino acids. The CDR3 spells CASRGGGNSGNYGYTF. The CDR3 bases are TGCGCCAGCAGGGGTGGGGGGAACAGTGGAAACTATGGCTACACCTTC. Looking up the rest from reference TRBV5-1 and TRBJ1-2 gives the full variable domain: KAGVTQTPRYLIKTRGQQVTLSCSPISGHRSVSWYQQTPGQGLQFLFEYFSETQRNKGNFPGRFSGRQFSNSRSEMNVSTLELGDSALYLCASRGGGNSGNYGYTFGSGTRLTVV.

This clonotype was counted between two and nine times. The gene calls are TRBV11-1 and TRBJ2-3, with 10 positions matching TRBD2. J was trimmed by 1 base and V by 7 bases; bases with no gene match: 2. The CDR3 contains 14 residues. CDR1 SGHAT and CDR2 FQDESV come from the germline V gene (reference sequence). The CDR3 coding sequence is TGTGCCAGCAAGGGGACTAGCGGCACAGATACGCAGTATTTT. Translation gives CASKGTSGTDTQYF.

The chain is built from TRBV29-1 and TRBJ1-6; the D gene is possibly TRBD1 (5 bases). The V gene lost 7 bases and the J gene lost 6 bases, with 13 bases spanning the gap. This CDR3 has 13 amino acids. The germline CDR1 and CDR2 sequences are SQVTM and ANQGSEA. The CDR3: CSAAGDGNSPLHF. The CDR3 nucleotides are TGCAGCGCTGCGGGGGACGGTAATTCACCCCTCCACTTT.

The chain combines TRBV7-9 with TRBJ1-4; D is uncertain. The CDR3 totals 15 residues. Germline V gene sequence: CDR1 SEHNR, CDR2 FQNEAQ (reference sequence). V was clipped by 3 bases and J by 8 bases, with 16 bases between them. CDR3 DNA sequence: TGTGCCAGCAGCTTGGGCCAAGGGAACTTAGAAAAACTGTTTTTT. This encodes CASSLGQGNLEKLFF.

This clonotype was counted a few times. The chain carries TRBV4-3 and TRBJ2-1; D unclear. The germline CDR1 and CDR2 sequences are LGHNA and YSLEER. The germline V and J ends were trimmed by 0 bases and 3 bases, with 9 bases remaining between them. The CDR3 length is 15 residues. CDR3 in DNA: TGCGCCAGCAGCCAAGATCGTACTAACTACAATGAGCAGTTCTTC. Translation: CASSQDRTNYNEQFF.

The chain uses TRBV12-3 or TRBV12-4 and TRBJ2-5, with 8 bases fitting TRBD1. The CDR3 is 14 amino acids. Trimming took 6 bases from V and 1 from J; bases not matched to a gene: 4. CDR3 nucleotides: TGTGCCAGCAGACTGACAGGGGTCCAAGAGACCCAGTACTTC. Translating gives CASRLTGVQETQYF.

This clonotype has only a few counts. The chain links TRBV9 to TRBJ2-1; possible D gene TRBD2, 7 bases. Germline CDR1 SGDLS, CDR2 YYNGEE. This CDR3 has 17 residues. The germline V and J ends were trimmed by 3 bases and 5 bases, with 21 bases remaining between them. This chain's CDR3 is CASSADPRGALDNEQFF. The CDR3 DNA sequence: TGTGCCAGCAGCGCCGATCCACGGGGGGCCCTTGACAATGAGCAGTTCTTC.

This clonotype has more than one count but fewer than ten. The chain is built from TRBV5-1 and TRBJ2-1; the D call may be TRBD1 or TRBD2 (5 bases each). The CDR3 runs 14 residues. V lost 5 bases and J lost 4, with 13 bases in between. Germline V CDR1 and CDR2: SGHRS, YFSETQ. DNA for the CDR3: TGCGCCAGCAGTTGGGGCGAGGGGTACAATGAGCAGTTCTTC. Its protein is CASSWGEGYNEQFF.